This TCR beta chain was sequenced for a study of cytomegalovirus exposure and HLA in healthy donors. Study details: Early released data had about 80 million unique TCRs, all coming from HLA-typed donors.

The PCR contained 60 Vbeta and 13 Jbeta primers. Assay used: immunoSEQ multiplex PCR; TCRdb lists only in-frame clones, some missing. The data show 130,000 or so clones, around 75% seen once. Study-wide results and caveats: Indistinguishable V segments, including TRBV6-2 and TRBV6-3, were excluded. Association of a missense DCLRE1C variant with TCR beta V- and J-gene trimming was reported in a later analysis.

This CDR3 is 12 amino acids long. The J segment lost 4 bases and the V segment lost 6 bases, leaving 5 bases of the junction unmatched. Germline CDR1 is SQVTM and CDR2 is ANQGSEA. For this clone: Its antigen is as yet unknown.

The sequenced sample was PBMCs. The TCR originated in a man aged 35 to 55 in good health and CMV-seronegative. The chain recombines TRBV29-1 with TRBJ2-5, with 7 bases aligning to TRBD2. CDR3 nucleotide sequence: TGCAGCGTCGGTTCGGGGGGAGAGACCCAGTACTTC. Translated: CSVGSGGETQYF.